This entry lists 20 T cell receptor beta chains sequenced from one sample in a study of OX40 agonist ivuxolimab in advanced cancers. The protocol was immunoSEQ multiplex PCR, while the TCRdb copy is restricted to in-frame clones and leaves out a portion. This sample yields 55,000 to 70,000 clones, of which approximately 82% are seen a single time; 3% to 4% belongs to the top ten. The sample consisted of CD4+ or CD8+ T cells sorted from blood, taken in a trial of the OX40 agonist ivuxolimab. The source of these receptors is an adult with an advanced solid tumor such as melanoma, head and neck, liver or kidney cancer.

The chain is built from TRBV6-5 and TRBJ2-3; no clear D. This CDR3 is built from 16 residues. V was cut by 0 bases and J by 1 base, with 11 bases left in between. Germline V lookup: CDR1 MNHEY, CDR2 SVGAGI. CDR3 loop: CASSYSRLTGTDTQYF. The CDR3 DNA reads as TGTGCCAGCAGTTACTCGAGACTTACGGGCACAGATACGCAGTATTTT.

This chain joins TRBV6-5 and TRBJ1-2; TRBD1 might be the D (5 bases). The V end lost 4 bases, the J end lost 4 bases, and 10 bases lay between the germline ends. The germline V gene encodes CDR1 MNHEY and CDR2 SVGAGI. The CDR3 is made up of 13 amino acids. The chain's CDR3 is CASSCTGCYGYTF. In DNA form, the CDR3 reads TGTGCCAGCAGTTGCACAGGATGCTATGGCTACACCTTC.

This clone was detected only a few times. V is TRBV28 and J is TRBJ1-2; D unresolved. Looked up from germline, CDR1 is MDHEN and CDR2 is SYDVKM. There are 12 residues in the CDR3. V was pared by 4 bases and J by 7 bases, with 10 bases between. CDR3 sequence reads: CASSYISGGYTF. The DNA of the CDR3 is TGTGCCAGCAGTTACATTTCCGGTGGCTACACCTTC.

The chain joins TRBV28 to TRBJ2-6; 11 bases are shared with TRBD1. CDR1 is MDHEN, CDR2 SYDVKM, per germline. Trimming removed 11 bases from V and 0 bases from J; junction bases left unmatched: 6. The CDR3 is made up of 16 amino acids. CDR3 residues: CACVGTGGSGANVLTF. CDR3 nucleotides: TGTGCCTGCGTTGGGACAGGGGGCTCTGGGGCCAACGTCCTGACTTTC.

The chain couples TRBV5-5 to TRBJ2-3; D is undetermined. The CDR3 runs to 13 residues. CDR1 is SGHKS, CDR2 YYEKEE, per germline (reference sequence). V was cut by 4 bases and J by 4 bases, with 10 bases left in between. The CDR3 DNA follows: TGTGCCAGCAGCCCGCCTGGCTCAGATACGCAGTATTTT. The encoded protein is CASSPPGSDTQYF. The full variable domain, completed using reference TRBV5-5 and TRBJ2-3, is DAGVTQSPTHLIKTRGQQVTLRCSPISGHKSVSWYQQVLGQGPQFIFQYYEKEERGRGNFPDRFSARQFPNYSSELNVNALLLGDSALYLCASSPPGSDTQYFGPGTRLTVL.

The count of this clone is one. The J gene is TRBJ2-5, the V gene TRBV5-5; perhaps TRBD1 as D (6 bases). Deletions cut 4 bases from V and 4 bases from J, with 17 bases between. The germline gives CDR1 SGHKS, CDR2 YYEKEE (reference sequence). This CDR3 comprises 15 residues. CDR3 sequence reads: CASSPPGTSGETQYF. DNA for the CDR3: TGTGCCAGCAGCCCCCCCGGGACATCAGGAGAGACCCAGTACTTC. The full variable domain, with the rest looked up from reference TRBV5-5 and TRBJ2-5, is DAGVTQSPTHLIKTRGQQVTLRCSPISGHKSVSWYQQVLGQGPQFIFQYYEKEERGRGNFPDRFSARQFPNYSSELNVNALLLGDSALYLCASSPPGTSGETQYFGPGTRLLVL.

The chain employs TRBV6-4 and TRBJ1-6; no definite D call. From germline, CDR1 is MRHNA and CDR2 SNTAGT. The ends were cut back, 0 bases at V and 7 bases at J, with 10 bases in the middle. This CDR3 has 15 residues. CDR3 sequence reads: CASSDSFAPNSPLHF. The CDR3 region has the DNA TGTGCCAGCAGTGACTCTTTTGCCCCCAATTCACCCCTCCACTTT.

This chain uses TRBV19 with TRBJ2-5; D is unresolved. The length of the CDR3 is 14 residues. CDR1 is LNHDA, CDR2 SQIVND, per germline (reference sequence). Trimming took off 6 bases at V and 2 bases at J, with 13 bases between the two ends. CDR3 protein: CASRPGFGQETQYF. The CDR3 nucleotides read TGTGCCAGTAGACCCGGTTTTGGGCAAGAGACCCAGTACTTC.

The rearrangement joins TRBV28 to TRBJ1-6; maybe TRBD1 (6 bases). Germline V gene lookup returns CDR1 MDHEN and CDR2 SYDVKM. The CDR3 is 15 residues long. V was shortened by 2 bases and J by 9 bases, with 14 bases between the two germline ends. Here the CDR3 reads CASSLPHRVASPLHF. CDR3 DNA: TGTGCCAGCAGTTTACCTCACAGGGTTGCTTCACCCCTCCACTTT. The variable domain in full, with the rest retrieved from reference TRBV28 and TRBJ1-6, is DVKVTQSSRYLVKRTGEKVFLECVQDMDHENMFWYRQDPGLGLRLIYFSYDVKMKEKGDIPEGYSVSREKKERFSLILESASTNQTSMYLCASSLPHRVASPLHFGNGTRLTVT.

The chain combines TRBV29-1 with TRBJ1-1, with a tentative D call TRBD1 (6 bases). CDR3 length equals 13 residues. The V gene's germline CDR1 is SQVTM and CDR2 ANQGSEA. Trimming pared 6 bases from V and 4 bases from J, leaving 15 bases between. CDR3 sequence reads: CSVRQGIGTEAFF. CDR3 bases: TGCAGCGTGAGGCAGGGGATCGGCACTGAAGCTTTCTTT.

The chain recombines TRBV6-6 with TRBJ1-3; no definite D call. The germline CDR1 and CDR2 sequences are MNHNY and SVGAGI (reference sequence). V was trimmed by 6 bases and J by 3 bases, leaving 18 bases between them. This CDR3 is 16 amino acids long. CDR3 nucleotide sequence: TGTGCCAGCAGATCCCGTATCGGGGTTGGTGGAAACACCATATATTTT. This translates into CASRSRIGVGGNTIYF.

This chain connects TRBV6-5 to TRBJ2-5, with D perhaps matching TRBD2 (5 bases). V lost 0 bases and J 3 bases, leaving 14 bases between the germline ends. The CDR3 loop spans 16 amino acids. Germline V CDR1 and CDR2: MNHEY, SVGAGI. The CDR3 DNA reads TGTGCCAGCAGTTACTCGTACCCGGGAACAAAAGAGACCCAGTACTTC. This codes for CASSYSYPGTKETQYF.

This clone has just a few counts. This sequence joins TRBV6-6 and TRBJ1-3; 8 bases fit TRBD1. The CDR3 has 14 amino acids. The ends lost 7 bases at V and 2 bases at J; junction bases unmatched: 4. Germline loops: CDR1 MNHNY, CDR2 SVGAGI (reference sequence). The CDR3 nucleotides read TGTGCCAGCAATCTACAGGGGGCTGGAAACACCATATATTTT. As protein: CASNLQGAGNTIYF.

This clone is a singleton in its sample. CDR3 amino acids: CASSPGTDRRHEQFF. The CDR3 DNA reads TGTGCCAGCTCACCAGGGACAGACCGCCGCCATGAGCAGTTCTTC. The chain couples TRBV18 to TRBJ2-1, with 7 bases identical to TRBD1. The CDR3 totals 15 residues. Germline values: CDR1 KGHSH, CDR2 LQKENI. After removal of 2 bases from V and 8 bases from J, the junction contained 9 bases not matched to a gene.

The J gene is TRBJ2-2, the V gene TRBV28; 10 bases fit TRBD2. Germline lookup yields CDR1 MDHEN and CDR2 SYDVKM. The CDR3 totals 15 residues. V lost 3 bases, J lost 4 bases, and 2 bases stayed unmatched. The CDR3 loop is CASSLGTSATGELFF. As DNA, the CDR3 is TGTGCCAGCAGTTTGGGGACTAGCGCCACCGGGGAGCTGTTTTTT.

This clone turned up a few times. The rearrangement links TRBV7-2 to TRBJ2-7; D unresolved. This CDR3 is built from 13 residues. Germline CDR1 and CDR2: SGHTA and FQGNSA. Trimming cost V 1 base and J 4 bases, with 8 bases left between them. The CDR3 DNA follows: TGTGCCAGCAGCTTAGAGGTAATTTACGAGCAGTACTTC. Translating gives CASSLEVIYEQYF.

This rearrangement joins TRBV9 to TRBJ1-6; D is undetermined. The germline gives CDR1 SGDLS, CDR2 YYNGEE. Trimming left V 3 bases short and J 4 bases short, with 14 bases between. The CDR3 has 16 residues. The CDR3 region is CASSAAGGGYNSPLHF. For the CDR3, the DNA is TGTGCCAGCAGCGCGGCAGGCGGCGGATATAATTCACCCCTCCACTTT. Variable domain in full (rest from reference TRBV9 and TRBJ1-6): DSGVTQTPKHLITATGQRVTLRCSPRSGDLSVYWYQQSLDQGLQFLIQYYNGEERAKGNILERFSAQQFPDLHSELNLSSLELGDSALYFCASSAAGGGYNSPLHFGNGTRLTVT.

This sequence joins TRBV6-6 and TRBJ2-5; 7 bases fit TRBD1. The CDR3 spans 15 residues. Trimming at V came to 2 bases and at J to 2 bases, leaving 5 bases not matched to a gene. Germline values: CDR1 MNHNY, CDR2 SVGAGI (reference sequence). CDR3 DNA sequence: TGTGCCAGCAGTTACGGATGGGGACAGCAAGAGACCCAGTACTTC. It yields the protein CASSYGWGQQETQYF.

The gene calls are TRBV6-1 and TRBJ1-5; D uncertain. Trimming took 4 bases from V and 1 from J, leaving 5 bases between them. Germline V CDR1 and CDR2: MNHNS, SASEGT. The CDR3 length is 13 residues. The DNA of the CDR3 is TGTGCCAGCAGTGTCGAGAGCAATCAGCCCCAGCATTTT. It encodes CASSVESNQPQHF.

The genes are TRBV28 and TRBJ1-2; 9 bases align to TRBD1. The CDR3 consists of 14 residues. The V and J ends lost 3 bases and 4 bases, in that order; junction bases with no gene match: 3. CDR1 is MDHEN, CDR2 SYDVKM, per germline. DNA for the CDR3: TGTGCCAGCAGTTTTTCGGGACAGGGCTATGGCTACACCTTC. Its translation: CASSFSGQGYGYTF.